The clone carrying this T cell receptor (beta chain) came up a few times. The source of the sample is a study of blood T cells in healthy people across ages. Next came a second PCR, run for about 7 to 12 cycles, which used a sample-barcoded 5' primer along with a J-beta primer mix. All cDNA molecules were each tagged by a template-switch adaptor with 12 random nucleotides. TCRdb used MiXCR to reprocess the 5' RACE reads, holding one entry per CDR3 protein. The data hold almost 1 million distinct CDR3 sequences, with around 54% observed a single time. Germline V gene data show CDR1 as MNHEY and CDR2 as SVGAGI. The CDR3 extends over 14 amino acids. Trimming stripped 0 bases from V and 0 bases from J, with 6 bases between.

The gene calls are TRBV6-5 and TRBJ2-7; no clear D. The sample consisted of blood. This clonotype originated in a woman aged 55-70 years in good health. The CDR3 protein is CASSYSRSSYEQYF. CDR3 nucleotides: TGTGCCAGCAGTTACTCTAGGAGCTCCTACGAGCAGTACTTC.